Detailed here is one T cell receptor beta chain. This sample is drawn from a study of CD4 T cells in relation to SARS-CoV-2 and coronaviruses. Whole-study context: The restricting HLA molecule for shared crossreactive spike epitopes was mapped.

Assay: immunoSEQ multiplex PCR; the TCRdb copy retains only in-frame clones and omits some. In the table there are roughly 36,000 clones, 70% to 90% of which are singletons. This receptor was identified in an adult with COVID-19. The sample comprised memory CD4+ T cells from PBMCs.

This CDR3 is CSVAMNSGREQYF. CDR3 sequence (DNA): TGCAGCGTTGCAATGAATAGCGGGAGGGAGCAGTACTTC. The chain uses TRBV29-1 and TRBJ2-7; the match to TRBD2 covers 10 bases. The CDR3 runs to 13 residues. The J segment lost 7 bases and the V segment lost 4 bases, leaving 7 bases of the junction unmatched. CDR1 SQVTM and CDR2 ANQGSEA come from the germline V gene.